This TCR beta chain derives from a study of Ad26.COV2.S vaccination and SARS-CoV-2 variants (dated by TCRdb to the early 2020s). For context, the study as a whole: Donors in the vaccine arm were drawn from COV1001, a multicentre, randomized, double-blind, placebo-controlled phase I-IIa trial testing Ad26.COV2.S in healthy adults. Dosing of Ad26.COV2.S was intramuscular, at either 5x10^10 or 1x10^11 viral particles, delivered as one shot or as two shots spaced 56 days apart. Sequencing of the TCRbeta repertoire served to evaluate the specificity and breadth of SARS-CoV-2-reactive T cell receptors following Ad26.COV2.S vaccination. A total of about 30 samples were included in the TCR-sequenced set, comprising around 19 Ad26.COV2.S vaccine recipients, 5 placebo recipients and 8 SARS-CoV-2 convalescent individuals. Participants in the trial were split at random into five groups of five each, receiving low-dose or high-dose Ad26.COV2.S once or twice, or else placebo on both occasions. Blinding of investigators to trial group allocation was maintained during experiments and outcome assessment.

Per the publication, the treatment or condition label means: around 19 received Ad26.COV2.S at low or high dose, single or two shots; roughly five received placebo; per-sample allocation not given. For vaccine and placebo recipients, repertoires were sequenced using samples collected on day 63 after the first injection. Between 29 July and 7 August 2020, Cohort 1b enrolled some 25 adults aged 18-55 years at one site in Boston, USA. As a vaccine, Ad26.COV2.S was a replication-incompetent adenovirus type 26 vector that expressed a prefusion-stabilized SARS-CoV-2 spike protein derived from the original Wuhan strain. There are 11 amino acids in the CDR3, from cysteine to phenylalanine inclusive. Only the CDR3 portion is preserved as DNA: 33 bases, with reading frame beginning at the first base. CDR1 and CDR2, per the germline V gene, are SQVTM and ANQGSEA. V has 8 bases trimmed and J has 3 bases trimmed; junction bases matching no gene number 3.

Overall results and qualifications from the work: The authors noted that total T cell responses may have been underestimated by the TCR breadth and depth analyses. Higher spike-specific TCR breadth was observed in Ad26.COV2.S recipients than in placebo recipients (P = 0.0014). After vaccination, substantial breadth of spike-specific CD8+ and CD4+ T cell responses was reported. The study lacked the statistical power to compare responses across vaccine doses or regimens. Vaccine and placebo recipients had similar non-spike TCR breadth, a finding consistent with the vaccine containing only spike.

The immunoSEQ Assay was the method used to sequence TCRbeta CDR3 regions. After extraction, genomic DNA underwent amplification by bias-controlled multiplex PCR, followed by high-throughput sequencing. Regarding the original processing steps: To quantify the absolute abundance of every unique TCRbeta CDR3 region, sequences were collapsed and filtered. T cell fraction was estimated by normalizing TCRbeta template counts to usable DNA, which was measured by amplifying reference genes present in all nucleated cells. Repertoire TCRs were annotated as SARS-CoV-2-specific by exact matching of V gene, CDR3 amino acid sequence and J gene to a known reactive TCR set. MIRA supplied the reference SARS-CoV-2 TCR set, which was filtered for enrichment in COVID-19-positive ImmuneCODE repertoires so that public or cross-reactive TCRs were removed. Drawing on the MIRA antigens, annotated TCRs were analysed further at the level of specific ORF or position within ORF. Depth was the summed frequency of annotated unique rearrangements, while breadth was defined as annotated unique rearrangements over total unique productive rearrangements. Group comparisons of TCR breadth used two-sided Wilcoxon rank-sum tests. Here the immuneACCESS table is served through TCRdb, limited to in-frame sequences with V and J called. Missing clones are a known gap in these copies; in checked studies unresolved V genes cover under half, and the rest lacks a known reason. Clone size and the V and J calls come from that table; the DNA yielded D and trimming. Present in this sample are 410,000 or so clones, roughly 90% of which were seen just once. Around 1.7% of the sample is in the top ten clones.

Of note for this clone: Its antigen has not been determined. One base away there is no much larger clone; base qualities are not given.

This sequence originates from a person aged 18-65 years who received the Ad26.COV2.S COVID-19 vaccine or a placebo. The chain links TRBV29-1 with TRBJ1-1, with TRBD1 matching 7 junction bases. Sequenced here: peripheral blood, sampled in a trial of Ad26.COV2.S vaccine versus placebo. Here is the DNA: TGCAGCTCCCAGGGGGACACTGAAGCTTTCTTT. This codes for CSSQGDTEAFF. The variable domain in full, with residues beyond the CDR3 obtained from the reference TRBV29-1 and TRBJ1-1 genes, is SAVISQKPSRDICQRGTSLTIQCQVDSQVTMMFWYRQQPGQSLTLIATANQGSEATYESGFVIDKFPISRPNLTFSTLTVSNMSPEDSSIYLCSSQGDTEAFFGQGTRLTVV.